Listed below are T cell receptor beta chains from one sample, sequenced in a study of blood T cell repertoires in COVID-19. Data came from immunoSEQ multiplex PCR; TCRdb stores just in-frame clones and leaves some out. The sample records over 150,000 clones, around 73% being singletons. The sample was PBMCs or T cells enriched from blood (not recorded which). The receptor source for this set is a woman aged 50 to 60 who had recovered from COVID-19. Each CDR3 is given with its conserved first and last residue. The order of the fields is D gene, J gene, clone size, V gene, CDR3 protein, CDR3 DNA. A D gene is named only where the DNA matches it firmly. Where a row states a size, it is once, few, many or the class of an expanded clone; other rows omit it.

>TRBD1|TRBJ2-5|-|TRBV29-1
CSVGTGGQETQYF
TGCAGCGTAGGGACAGGCGGGCAAGAGACCCAGTACTTC
>TRBD2|TRBJ2-3|-|TRBV27
CASSRAGISTDTQYF
TGTGCCAGCAGTCGAGCGGGGATAAGCACAGATACGCAGTATTTT
>-|TRBJ1-3|few|TRBV6-6
CARPISQVRSGNTIYF
TGTGCCAGACCGATCTCCCAGGTACGCTCTGGAAACACCATATATTTT
>-|TRBJ2-3|-|TRBV6-6
CASNRPQSSTDTQYF
TGTGCCAGCAACCGACCACAGTCTAGCACAGATACGCAGTATTTT
>-|TRBJ1-1|-|TRBV7-2
CASSLLTGTEAFF
TGTGCCAGCAGCTTACTCACCGGCACTGAAGCTTTCTTT
>-|TRBJ1-5|-|TRBV4-1
CASSRAPGNGGQPQHF
TGCGCCAGCAGCCGAGCCCCGGGAAACGGTGGGCAGCCCCAGCATTTT
>TRBD2|TRBJ2-5|-|TRBV28
CASSTRGGSETQYF
TGTGCCAGCTCCACCCGGGGGGGATCGGAGACCCAGTACTTC
>-|TRBJ1-1|-|TRBV7-6
CASSLGESNTEAFF
TGTGCCAGCAGCTTAGGGGAGTCGAACACTGAAGCTTTCTTT
>TRBD1|TRBJ2-1|-|TRBV11-3
CASSFDRGEQFF
TGTGCCAGCAGCTTCGACAGGGGGGAGCAGTTCTTC
>-|TRBJ1-1|-|TRBV5-1
CASSPREGGNTEAFF
TGCGCCAGCAGCCCGCGGGAGGGTGGGAACACTGAAGCTTTCTTT
>-|TRBJ2-1|-|TRBV19
CASSILGGREFF
TGTGCCAGTAGTATACTAGGAGGACGGGAGTTCTTC
>TRBD1|TRBJ2-2|many|TRBV9
CASSKGQGANTGELFF
TGTGCCAGCAGCAAAGGACAGGGGGCGAACACCGGGGAGCTGTTTTTT
>TRBD1|TRBJ1-5|-|TRBV27
CASSFLQGQPQHF
TGTGCCAGCAGTTTCCTACAGGGGCAGCCCCAGCATTTT
>-|TRBJ1-2|-|TRBV7-2
CASSQRGAYGYTF
TGTGCCAGCAGCCAACGCGGGGCCTATGGCTACACCTTC
>-|TRBJ1-1|-|TRBV28
CASSLYGGLPGNTEAFF
TGTGCCAGCAGTTTATACGGCGGCTTACCTGGGAACACTGAAGCTTTCTTT
>-|TRBJ2-1|-|TRBV6-5
CASSPGGMKQFF
TGTGCCAGCAGTCCCGGCGGAATGAAGCAGTTCTTC
>TRBD1|TRBJ1-5|once|TRBV28
CASSRLKTGANQPQHF
TGTGCCAGCAGCCGATTAAAGACAGGGGCCAATCAGCCCCAGCATTTT
>-|TRBJ2-1|-|TRBV3-1/TRBV3-2
CASSQAAGEQFF
TGTGCCAGCAGCCAAGCGGCGGGGGAGCAGTTCTTC
>TRBD2|TRBJ2-1|-|TRBV10-2
CASSATSGSYNEQFF
TGCGCCAGCAGTGCGACTAGCGGCTCCTACAATGAGCAGTTCTTC
>-|TRBJ1-1|-|TRBV10-3
CAISGGAQGRTEAFF
TGTGCCATCAGTGGAGGGGCACAGGGACGGACTGAAGCTTTCTTT
>TRBD2|TRBJ2-1|-|TRBV4-1
CASSQEGAGTSGSYNEQFF
TGCGCCAGCAGCCAAGAAGGGGCAGGGACTAGCGGATCCTACAATGAGCAGTTCTTC
>-|TRBJ1-2|-|TRBV29-1
CSVEVPGDGYTF
TGCAGCGTTGAAGTCCCCGGGGATGGCTACACCTTC
>TRBD1|TRBJ2-1|-|TRBV28
CASLGDSYNEQFF
TGTGCCAGCCTCGGGGACAGCTACAATGAGCAGTTCTTC
>TRBD1|TRBJ2-3|-|TRBV9
CASSVDRGDTQYF
TGTGCCAGCAGCGTGGACAGGGGAGATACGCAGTATTTT
>TRBD2|TRBJ2-1|few|TRBV10-3
CAIWRGGYNEQFF
TGTGCCATATGGCGGGGGGGTTACAATGAGCAGTTCTTC
>TRBD2|TRBJ2-1|many|TRBV10-1
CASSDRTSGTYNEQFF
TGCGCCAGCAGTGACCGGACTAGCGGGACCTACAATGAGCAGTTCTTC
>TRBD2|TRBJ2-7|once|TRBV4-2
CASSQERSGSAYEQYF
TGTGCCAGCAGCCAAGAGCGGAGCGGGAGCGCCTACGAGCAGTACTTC
>-|TRBJ2-5|-|TRBV27
CASSPPTGETQYF
TGTGCCAGCAGTCCCCCTACCGGAGAGACCCAGTACTTC
>TRBD1|TRBJ2-7|-|TRBV13
CASSPPGTGKSSYEQYF
TGTGCCAGCAGCCCCCCCGGGACAGGGAAGAGCTCCTACGAGCAGTACTTC
>-|TRBJ2-1|-|TRBV14
CASSQERQGGQFF
TGTGCCAGCAGCCAAGAACGGCAGGGTGGACAGTTCTTC
>TRBD2|TRBJ2-7|-|TRBV15
CATSRDRSGSKYF
TGTGCCACCAGCAGAGATCGAAGCGGGAGTAAGTACTTC
>TRBD1|TRBJ2-1|-|TRBV19
CASSKTWTGSKDEQFF
TGTGCCAGTAGTAAAACCTGGACAGGGTCGAAGGATGAGCAGTTCTTC
>TRBD1|TRBJ1-4|-|TRBV7-9
CASSLSQGAEEKLFF
TGTGCCAGCAGCTTAAGTCAGGGGGCTGAGGAAAAACTGTTTTTT
>-|TRBJ2-3|-|TRBV11-3
CASSARGWETDTQYF
TGTGCCAGCTCCGCGAGAGGTTGGGAGACAGATACGCAGTATTTT
>TRBD1|TRBJ1-6|once|TRBV7-9
CASSYRDRYSPLHF
TGTGCCAGCAGCTACCGGGACAGATATTCACCCCTCCACTTT
>TRBD2|TRBJ2-1|-|TRBV19
CASSATSGTYNEQFF
TGTGCCAGTAGTGCCACTAGCGGGACCTACAATGAGCAGTTCTTC
>TRBD2|TRBJ2-7|many|TRBV11-2
CASSLGPSGSTEQYF
TGTGCCAGCAGCTTAGGGCCTAGCGGGAGTACCGAGCAGTACTTC
>TRBD1|TRBJ1-2|-|TRBV28
CASSAGQEQYYGYTF
TGTGCCAGCAGTGCAGGACAGGAACAATACTATGGCTACACCTTC
>TRBD1|TRBJ2-7|-|TRBV27
CASRKTGGPYEQYF
TGTGCCAGCAGAAAAACAGGGGGACCCTACGAGCAGTACTTC
>-|TRBJ1-6|-|TRBV6-5
CASTTGNYSPLHF
TGTGCCAGCACTACAGGGAATTATTCACCCCTCCACTTT
>-|TRBJ2-1|-|TRBV4-1
CASSQDPLVNEQFF
TGCGCCAGCAGCCAAGATCCACTAGTCAATGAGCAGTTCTTC
>TRBD1|TRBJ1-1|few|TRBV2
CASRIPDRPNTEAFF
TGTGCCAGCAGAATACCGGACAGGCCGAACACTGAAGCTTTCTTT
>TRBD1|TRBJ2-1|-|TRBV18
CASSATTGYNEQFF
TGTGCCAGCTCAGCAACGACAGGGTACAATGAGCAGTTCTTC
>-|TRBJ2-4|-|TRBV4-1
CASSQELTVKNIQYF
TGCGCCAGCAGCCAAGAGCTGACAGTTAAAAACATTCAGTACTTC
>-|TRBJ2-7|-|TRBV15
CATSRDFPLSYEQYF
TGTGCCACCAGCAGAGATTTTCCTTTGTCCTACGAGCAGTACTTC
>-|TRBJ1-5|few|TRBV12-3/TRBV12-4
CASKPRGNQPQHF
TGTGCCAGCAAGCCGAGAGGAAATCAGCCCCAGCATTTT